One sample yielded the 13 T cell receptor beta chains listed below, sequenced in a study of T cell repertoires in cytomegalovirus infection. TCRdb reprocessed the reads via MiXCR and lists one record per CDR3 protein. The table records hundreds of thousands of distinct CDR3 sequences, roughly 35% of them present only once. Sequencing was done on a sample of PBMCs. The receptors come from a human donor in good health (CMV status not recorded). Some clones in this sample may be carry-over from other donors' samples.

This clonotype was recorded a few times. CDR3 coding DNA: TGTGCCAGCAGCTTAGGACAGGGCTCTTACACTGAAGCTTTCTTT. Translated: CASSLGQGSYTEAFF. V and J are TRBV7-9 and TRBJ1-1; 7 bases match TRBD1. The CDR3 is made up of 15 amino acids. The germline CDR1 and CDR2 sequences are SEHNR and FQNEAQ (reference sequence). V was clipped by 1 base and J by 3 bases; unmatched bases: 5.

This sequence joins TRBV7-2 and TRBJ1-5; TRBD1 might be the D (5 bases). Germline CDR1 and CDR2: SGHTA and FQGNSA. V was trimmed by 1 base and J by 7 bases, leaving 11 bases between them. The CDR3 sequence is 14 residues long. Here the CDR3 DNA reads TGTGCCAGCAGCTTAGAGGGGATTACACAGCCCCAGCATTTT. Protein sequence: CASSLEGITQPQHF.

This rearrangement joins TRBV7-9 to TRBJ1-4, with 8 positions matching TRBD1. There are 15 residues in the CDR3. CDR1 is SEHNR, CDR2 FQNEAQ, per germline (reference sequence). J gave up 6 bases and V 5 bases, and 8 bases lay outside the gene matches. CDR3 protein: CASSPGVQGDEKLFF. The DNA of the CDR3 is TGTGCCAGCAGCCCCGGAGTACAGGGGGATGAAAAACTGTTTTTT.

This clonotype appeared many times. The chain employs TRBV7-2 and TRBJ1-4; D is perhaps TRBD1 (5 bases). CDR3 length equals 15 residues. Per germline, CDR1 SGHTA and CDR2 FQGNSA. Trimming shortened V by 6 bases and J by 4 bases, and 15 bases separated the two germline ends. CDR3 nucleotide sequence: TGTGCCAGCAGGATACAGGTGCACGGTAATGAAAAACTGTTTTTT. Translation: CASRIQVHGNEKLFF.

This clonotype was seen a few times. The genes are TRBV20-1 and TRBJ2-5; tentative D call: TRBD1 (5 bases). Looked up from germline, CDR1 is DFQATT and CDR2 is SNEGSKA (reference sequence). The CDR3 sequence is 13 residues long. The ends were cut back, 6 bases at V and 2 bases at J, with 13 bases in the middle. The CDR3 region has the DNA TGCAGTGCGAGAAGACAGATTCAAGAGACCCAGTACTTC. The encoded protein is CSARRQIQETQYF.

This sequence joins TRBV6-5 and TRBJ2-3, with 7 bases identical to TRBD2. V dropped 0 bases and J dropped 2; count of bases not matched to a gene: 5. The germline CDR1 and CDR2 sequences are MNHEY and SVGAGI. The CDR3 covers 16 residues. The CDR3: CASSYSTGGITDTQYF. DNA for the CDR3: TGTGCCAGCAGTTACTCTACGGGGGGTATCACAGATACGCAGTATTTT.

As for this clonotype: Here the CDR3 omits its conserved ending phenylalanine or tryptophan, so a read error is the likely source. The chain uses TRBV20-1 and TRBJ2-1, with 7 bases aligning to TRBD1. Germline CDR1 and CDR2: DFQATT and SNEGSKA (reference sequence). The CDR3 is 15 amino acids. V gave up 0 bases and J gave up 7 bases; unmatched junction bases: 9. The CDR3 coding sequence is TGCAGTGCTAGAGAAGAAGACAGGGCGGTGAATGAGCAGTTCTTA. Protein product: CSAREEDRAVNEQFL.

V usage is TRBV28 and J usage is TRBJ2-7; D is unresolved. The CDR3 is 14 residues long. Germline V gene sequence: CDR1 MDHEN, CDR2 SYDVKM. V lost 5 bases and J 0 bases, leaving 11 bases between the germline ends. CDR3 loop: CASSIWTLSYEQYF. CDR3 bases: TGTGCCAGCAGTATCTGGACGCTCTCCTACGAGCAGTACTTC.

This clonotype was seen only a few times. This chain connects TRBV28 to TRBJ1-1; no reliable D call. Germline V lookup: CDR1 MDHEN, CDR2 SYDVKM. This CDR3 has 16 residues. The ends were cut back, 4 bases at V and 0 bases at J, with 15 bases in the middle. The CDR3 bases are TGTGCCAGCAGTTCCGGACTTGCGGTAGTGAACACTGAAGCTTTCTTT. It codes for CASSSGLAVVNTEAFF.

This clonotype was seen more than once but under ten times. The chain combines TRBV2 with TRBJ2-3; a possible D gene is TRBD2 (7 bases). Trimming took off 7 bases at V and 3 bases at J, with 17 bases between the two ends. The V gene's germline CDR1 is SNHLY and CDR2 FYNNEI. The CDR3 contains 15 residues. In nucleotides, the CDR3 is TGTGCCAGCAAGGAGAGGGGGGGGGATACAGATACGCAGTATTTT. It translates to CASKERGGDTDTQYF.

This clonotype occurred many times. V is TRBV7-2 and J is TRBJ1-2; no firm D call. CDR1 and CDR2 (germline): SGHTA, FQGNSA. There are 13 residues in the CDR3. The V gene lost 9 bases and the J gene lost 0 bases, with 11 bases spanning the gap. CDR3 DNA sequence: TGTGCCAGTACTCTGGGGTCTAACTATGGCTACACCTTC. Its translation is CASTLGSNYGYTF.

The V gene is TRBV6-5, the J gene TRBJ2-7, with TRBD2 as a possible D gene (5 bases). Trimming cost V 2 bases and J 6 bases, with 20 bases left between them. Germline CDR1 and CDR2: MNHEY and SVGAGI. The CDR3 is made up of 16 amino acids. CDR3 nucleotide sequence: TGTGCCAGCAGTTACAGTGCGGCTTGGAGAGGGAGCGAGCAGTACTTC. This sequence encodes CASSYSAAWRGSEQYF.

V is TRBV12-3 or TRBV12-4 and J is TRBJ2-2; tentatively, D is TRBD2 (6 bases). Trimming cost V 4 bases and J 7 bases, with 13 bases left between them. CDR3 size: 14 residues. The CDR3 sequence: CASSSGTPFGELFF. CDR3 nucleotide sequence: TGTGCCAGCAGTTCCGGGACTCCGTTCGGGGAGCTGTTTTTT.